The rows below give T cell receptor beta chains drawn from one sample of a study of blood T cells in healthy people across ages. TCRdb itself ran the 5' RACE reads through MiXCR, one entry per CDR3 protein. The sample lists over 1,500,000 distinct CDR3 sequences; about two fifths were seen once. The sequencing sample was made of blood. The source of these receptors is a human donor in good health. Each CDR3 is given with its conserved first and last residue. D genes are given only for firm matches. Not all rows give a size; the values are once, few, many and, for expanded clones, a class.

>TRBJ2-6|.|.|TRBV30
CAWNPSGANVLTF
TGTGCCTGGAACCCGTCTGGGGCCAACGTCCTGACTTTC
>TRBJ1-2|.|once|TRBV18
CASSPGGEELYGHTF
TGTGCCAGCTCACCGGGGGGGGAAGAGCTCTATGGCCACACCTTC
>TRBJ1-6|.|few|TRBV7-9
CASERGDGNSPLHF
TGTGCCAGCGAAAGGGGGGACGGTAATTCACCCCTCCACTTT
>TRBJ2-3|.|once|TRBV7-2
CASSLANRAGRTDTQYF
TGTGCCAGCAGCTTAGCCAACCGAGCGGGTCGCACAGATACGCAGTATTTT
>TRBJ2-3|.|.|TRBV12-3/TRBV12-4
CASRANRERTDTQYF
TGTGCCAGCAGGGCGAACAGGGAGCGCACAGATACACAGTATTTT
>TRBJ2-6|.|once|TRBV5-4
CASSPLTLSSGANVLTF
TGTGCCAGCAGCCCATTGACACTTAGTTCTGGGGCCAACGTCCTGACTTTC
>TRBJ2-7|.|.|TRBV20-1
CSAREVHNPTHEQYF
TGCAGTGCTAGAGAAGTCCATAACCCTACCCACGAGCAGTACTTC
>TRBJ2-5|.|few|TRBV7-2
CASSARGSPETQYF
TGTGCCAGCAGCGCACGGGGGTCCCCAGAGACCCAGTACTTC
>TRBJ1-1|.|.|TRBV19
CASSTLLGEMNTDAFF
TGTGCCAGTAGTACCCTCCTTGGCGAGATGAACACTGACGCTTTCTTT
>TRBJ2-1|TRBD2|few|TRBV7-8
CASSSYRLAGDYNEQFF
TGTGCCAGCAGCTCCTATCGACTAGCGGGGGACTACAATGAGCAGTTCTTC
>TRBJ2-3|.|.|TRBV2
CASRGGGNTQYF
TGTGCCAGCAGAGGAGGGGGGAATACGCAGTATTTT
>TRBJ1-2|TRBD1|.|TRBV2
CASQKTQDRGVGYTF
TGTGCCAGCCAAAAAACCCAGGACAGGGGAGTTGGCTACACCTTC
>TRBJ2-3|TRBD2|.|TRBV7-2
CASSLQFVGGGSTDTQYF
TGTGCCAGCAGCTTACAATTTGTGGGGGGGGGAAGCACAGATACGCAGTATTTT
>TRBJ2-1|TRBD1|few|TRBV24-1
CATSDATGRIYNEQFF
TGTGCCACCAGTGATGCGACAGGGCGGATTTACAATGAGCAGTTCTTC
>TRBJ2-3|TRBD1|.|TRBV12-3/TRBV12-4
CASSLGPTGRTDTQYF
TGTGCCAGCAGTTTAGGGCCGACAGGGAGAACAGATACGCAGTATTTT
>TRBJ2-7|.|few|TRBV6-5
CASRSGQKLYEQYF
TGTGCCAGCAGATCCGGACAGAAACTCTACGAGCAGTACTTC
>TRBJ1-1|TRBD1|.|TRBV5-1
CASSLDREPTEAFF
TGCGCCAGCAGCCTGGACAGGGAGCCCACTGAAGCTTTCTTT
>TRBJ2-7|.|.|TRBV24-1
CVTSETGTNYEQYF
TGTGTCACCAGTGAAACCGGGACAAACTACGAGCAGTACTTC
>TRBJ2-3|TRBD2|.|TRBV29-1
CSGRGLATDTQYF
TGCAGCGGCCGGGGACTAGCAACCGATACGCAGTATTTT
>TRBJ1-5|TRBD1|.|TRBV28
CASSFLQGEGQPQHF
TGTGCCAGCAGTTTTTTGCAGGGGGAAGGGCAGCCCCAGCATTTT
>TRBJ2-7|.|.|TRBV5-1
CASSLNGHYEQYF
TGCGCCAGCAGCTTGAACGGACACTACGAGCAGTACTTC
>TRBJ2-1|TRBD1|.|TRBV6-6
CASSYRTGNYNEQFF
TGTGCCAGCAGTTACCGGACAGGGAACTACAATGAGCAGTTCTTC
>TRBJ1-5|.|.|TRBV4-1
CASSPGKENQPQHF
TGCGCCAGCAGCCCCGGGAAGGAGAATCAGCCCCAGCATTTT
>TRBJ1-2|.|few|TRBV27
CASSRVGGSDYGYTF
TGTGCCAGCAGCCGGGTGGGGGGGTCTGACTATGGCTACACCTTC
>TRBJ2-1|TRBD1|few|TRBV7-2
CASSLTGAGSTQFF
TGTGCCAGCAGCTTGACAGGGGCCGGTTCTACGCAGTTCTTC
>TRBJ2-7|.|.|TRBV13
CASAGQNLTYEQYF
TGTGCCAGCGCCGGACAAAACCTGACCTACGAGCAGTACTTC
>TRBJ2-5|.|few|TRBV7-9
CASSIQDHSQETQYF
TGTGCCAGCAGCATTCAGGACCACTCGCAAGAGACCCAGTACTTC
>TRBJ1-5|.|few|TRBV5-5
CASSFQTNNQPQHF
TGTGCCAGCAGCTTTCAGACTAACAATCAGCCCCAGCATTTT
>TRBJ2-1|TRBD2|.|TRBV29-1
CSVAEGGGRYNEQFF
TGCAGCGTTGCGGAAGGCGGGGGGCGCTACAATGAGCAGTTCTTC
>TRBJ2-2|.|once|TRBV20-1
CSAANPTVLRAGELFF
TGCAGTGCTGCCAACCCGACAGTTTTAAGGGCCGGGGAGCTGTTTTTT
>TRBJ2-5|.|once|TRBV7-2
CASSFQPSQGETQYF
TGTGCCAGCAGCTTCCAACCCTCTCAGGGGGAGACCCAGTACTTC
>TRBJ2-5|.|.|TRBV7-2
CASSYGTLRARQYF
TGTGCCAGCAGCTACGGGACTCTCCGGGCGCGCCAGTACTTC
>TRBJ2-1|TRBD2|many|TRBV12-3/TRBV12-4
CASRLANEQFF
TGTGCCAGCCGACTAGCGAATGAGCAGTTCTTC
>TRBJ2-1|.|.|TRBV24-1
CATSDWAPDNEQFF
TGTGCCACCAGTGATTGGGCCCCTGACAATGAGCAGTTCTTC
>TRBJ2-7|.|.|TRBV12-3/TRBV12-4
CASSSLDTRSLYEQYF
TGTGCCAGCAGTTCCTTAGACACTCGCTCCCTTTACGAGCAGTACTTC
>TRBJ1-4|.|few|TRBV7-2
CASGPGQGRGEKLFF
TGTGCCAGCGGCCCGGGTCAGGGGAGAGGTGAAAAACTGTTTTTT
>TRBJ1-2|.|.|TRBV24-1
CATSEPGRYGYTF
TGTGCCACCAGTGAACCAGGAAGGTATGGCTACACCTTC
>TRBJ2-1|.|.|TRBV7-8
CASSHWGAYNEQFF
TGTGCCAGCAGCCACTGGGGGGCCTACAATGAGCAGTTCTTC
>TRBJ2-7|.|.|TRBV29-1
CSVDQGQGPYEQYF
TGCAGCGTTGACCAAGGGCAGGGACCCTACGAGCAGTACTTC